This entry is about one T cell receptor (beta chain). The CDR3 covers 15 residues. Trimming left V 3 bases short and J 8 bases short, with 16 bases between. Germline CDR1 SEHNR, CDR2 FQNEAQ (reference sequence). This sample is drawn from a study of T cells after somatic rescue of genetic block. Clones were sequenced by immunoSEQ multiplex PCR, and TCRdb holds only the in-frame ones, with some missing. Of about 88,000 clones in the sample, about 87% were seen once. The receptor was isolated from a woman under 30. The sequenced sample consisted of peripheral blood mononuclear cells (PBMCs). The V call is TRBV7-9, the J call TRBJ1-4, with D unresolved. CDR3 sequence: CASSFGRRTEEKLFF. The DNA of the CDR3 is TGTGCCAGCAGCTTTGGTAGGAGGACGGAGGAAAAACTGTTTTTT.